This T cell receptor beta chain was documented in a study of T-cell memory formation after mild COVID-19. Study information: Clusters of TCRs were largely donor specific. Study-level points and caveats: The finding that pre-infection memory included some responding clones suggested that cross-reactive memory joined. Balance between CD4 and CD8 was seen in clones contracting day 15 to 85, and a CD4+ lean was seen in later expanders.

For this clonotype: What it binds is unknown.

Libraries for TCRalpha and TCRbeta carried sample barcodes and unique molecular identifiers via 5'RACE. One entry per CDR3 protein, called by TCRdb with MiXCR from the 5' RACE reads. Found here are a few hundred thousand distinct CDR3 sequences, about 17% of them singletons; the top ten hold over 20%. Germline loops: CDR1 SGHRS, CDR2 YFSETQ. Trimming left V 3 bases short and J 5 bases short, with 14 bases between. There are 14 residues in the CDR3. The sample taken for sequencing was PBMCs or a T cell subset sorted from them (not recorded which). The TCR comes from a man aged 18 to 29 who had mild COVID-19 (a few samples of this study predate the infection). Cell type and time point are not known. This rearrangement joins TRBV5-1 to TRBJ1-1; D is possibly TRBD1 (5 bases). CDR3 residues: CASSWRRGGTEAFF. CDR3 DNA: TGCGCCAGCAGCTGGAGGAGGGGAGGTACTGAAGCTTTCTTT.